A selection of T cell receptor beta chains follows, all from one sample in a study of identifying expanded T cells in peripheral blood. Generated by immunoSEQ multiplex PCR, the TCRdb table keeps only in-frame clones and is missing some. The sample gives more than 85,000 clones, 88% of which show up once; around 8.3% is in the top ten. The specimen was blood. The receptor source for this set is a person aged 18 to 70 in good health. Both conserved end residues are part of each CDR3. The order of the fields is V gene, D gene, clone size, J gene, CDR3 DNA, CDR3 protein. D genes are given only for firm matches. The listing skips clone size in some rows; elsewhere it reads once, few, many or a size class.

V gene: TRBV6-5
D gene: -
clone size: -
J gene: TRBJ2-5
CDR3 DNA: TGTGCCAGCAGTTATGATCGTGGGGAAACCCAGTACTTC
CDR3 protein: CASSYDRGETQYF

V gene: TRBV6-6
D gene: -
clone size: -
J gene: TRBJ2-3
CDR3 DNA: TGTGCCAGCAGTTACGTGGGAAGAGGTACAGATACGCAGTATTTT
CDR3 protein: CASSYVGRGTDTQYF

V gene: TRBV29-1
D gene: -
clone size: -
J gene: TRBJ2-3
CDR3 DNA: TGCAGCGTTGAGCCCGGGGGGCAGGGAGATACGCAGTATTTT
CDR3 protein: CSVEPGGQGDTQYF

V gene: TRBV6-5
D gene: TRBD1
clone size: few
J gene: TRBJ2-5
CDR3 DNA: TGTGCCAGCAGCCGACAGGGTGAAGAGACCCAGTACTTC
CDR3 protein: CASSRQGEETQYF

V gene: TRBV29-1
D gene: -
clone size: -
J gene: TRBJ1-4
CDR3 DNA: TGCAGCGTTGGCCAGCCTAATGAAAAACTGTTTTTT
CDR3 protein: CSVGQPNEKLFF

V gene: TRBV10-3
D gene: -
clone size: -
J gene: TRBJ1-1
CDR3 DNA: TGTGCCATCAGCCCCGACGGTAACACTGAAGCTTTCTTT
CDR3 protein: CAISPDGNTEAFF

V gene: TRBV19
D gene: -
clone size: -
J gene: TRBJ1-3
CDR3 DNA: TGTGCCAGTAGGGCCTTTGACGGGACTGGAAACACCATATATTTT
CDR3 protein: CASRAFDGTGNTIYF

V gene: TRBV19
D gene: -
clone size: -
J gene: TRBJ1-2
CDR3 DNA: TGTGCCAGTAGTATAAGGGGAGCTAACTATGGCTACACCTTC
CDR3 protein: CASSIRGANYGYTF

V gene: TRBV19
D gene: TRBD1
clone size: -
J gene: TRBJ1-2
CDR3 DNA: TGTGCCAGTAGTAACGGACAGGGCCTTGGCTACACCTTC
CDR3 protein: CASSNGQGLGYTF

V gene: TRBV10-2
D gene: -
clone size: -
J gene: TRBJ2-5
CDR3 DNA: TGCGCCAGCAGTCGGGGGACCCCCCTCAGGGAGACCCAGTACTTC
CDR3 protein: CASSRGTPLRETQYF

V gene: TRBV2
D gene: TRBD2
clone size: -
J gene: TRBJ2-7
CDR3 DNA: TGTGCCAGCAGAGGGACTAGCGGGGGGCCTACCCGGTACTTC
CDR3 protein: CASRGTSGGPTRYF

V gene: TRBV4-2
D gene: TRBD2
clone size: -
J gene: TRBJ2-5
CDR3 DNA: TGTGCCAGCAGCCCCCATAAGGGAGCCGGGGGGGCTGGGGAGACCCAGTACTTC
CDR3 protein: CASSPHKGAGGAGETQYF

V gene: TRBV7-3
D gene: -
clone size: few
J gene: TRBJ2-3
CDR3 DNA: TGTGCCAGCAGCTTAACAGCTTGGAATACGCAGTATTTT
CDR3 protein: CASSLTAWNTQYF

V gene: TRBV28
D gene: -
clone size: -
J gene: TRBJ2-7
CDR3 DNA: TGTGCCAGCAGTTTAAGTCCTATTGACAGCTCCTACGAGCAGTACTTC
CDR3 protein: CASSLSPIDSSYEQYF

V gene: TRBV4-3
D gene: -
clone size: -
J gene: TRBJ2-3
CDR3 DNA: TGCGCCAGCAGCTTCCGGGTCCAAGGCCCCACAGATACGCAGTATTTT
CDR3 protein: CASSFRVQGPTDTQYF

V gene: TRBV7-3
D gene: -
clone size: -
J gene: TRBJ1-5
CDR3 DNA: TGTGCCAGCAGAATGAGAGCGTATAGCAATCAGCCCCAGCATTTT
CDR3 protein: CASRMRAYSNQPQHF

V gene: TRBV18
D gene: TRBD1
clone size: -
J gene: TRBJ2-7
CDR3 DNA: TGTGCCAGCTCGGCGGGACAGGGGGCCTACGAGCAGTACTTC
CDR3 protein: CASSAGQGAYEQYF

V gene: TRBV9
D gene: TRBD1
clone size: -
J gene: TRBJ1-4
CDR3 DNA: TGTGCCAGCAGCGTAGGCGACAGGGGGCATGAAAAACTGTTTTTT
CDR3 protein: CASSVGDRGHEKLFF

V gene: TRBV29-1
D gene: -
clone size: medium-sized
J gene: TRBJ1-2
CDR3 DNA: TGCAGCGTCGTTGGGACGGATTCTAACTATGGCTACACCTTC
CDR3 protein: CSVVGTDSNYGYTF

V gene: TRBV7-2
D gene: TRBD2
clone size: -
J gene: TRBJ2-7
CDR3 DNA: TGTGCCAGCAGCTTAATGGGACTAGAGTACTACGAGCAGTACTTC
CDR3 protein: CASSLMGLEYYEQYF

V gene: TRBV6-5
D gene: -
clone size: -
J gene: TRBJ2-2
CDR3 DNA: TGTGCCAGCAGTTACTCTACCGGGAGTAGTAGCGGGGAGCTGTTTTTT
CDR3 protein: CASSYSTGSSSGELFF

V gene: TRBV5-6
D gene: -
clone size: once
J gene: TRBJ1-6
CDR3 DNA: TGTGCCAGCAGCTGGAGCCAGGGGAGGAGCTCCTATAATTCACCCCTCCACTTT
CDR3 protein: CASSWSQGRSSYNSPLHF

V gene: TRBV28
D gene: -
clone size: -
J gene: TRBJ1-2
CDR3 DNA: TGTGCCAGCAGTCCACGCCAGAGCCGCTATGGCTACACCTTC
CDR3 protein: CASSPRQSRYGYTF

V gene: TRBV4-3
D gene: -
clone size: once
J gene: TRBJ1-6
CDR3 DNA: TGCGCCAGCAGCCAAGATAGGACGGCTGATAATTCACCCCTCCACTTT
CDR3 protein: CASSQDRTADNSPLHF